These 27 T cell receptor beta chains were sequenced from one sample in a study of T cell responses to AZD1222 COVID-19 vaccine. Sequencing was performed with immunoSEQ multiplex PCR; in TCRdb, only in-frame clones are kept and a portion is missing. The table records around 94,000 clones, roughly 86% of them present only once. Sequencing used peripheral blood, obtained on day 0 of AZD1222 vaccination. These receptor sequences come from an adult in good health.

This rearrangement joins TRBV19 to TRBJ2-7, with a possible D match to TRBD2 (7 bases). This CDR3 contains 15 residues. Trimming left V 4 bases short and J 0 bases short, with 13 bases between. CDR1 and CDR2 from the germline V gene are LNHDA and SQIVND (reference sequence). In DNA form, the CDR3 reads TGTGCCAGTAGTAACGGCGGGGGCATCTCCTACGAGCAGTACTTC. It translates to CASSNGGGISYEQYF.

The V gene is TRBV28, the J gene TRBJ1-5; tentative D call: TRBD1 (5 bases). The germline gives CDR1 MDHEN, CDR2 SYDVKM. V was clipped by 6 bases and J by 0 bases, with 12 bases between them. CDR3 length: 15 amino acids. The DNA for the CDR3 is TGTGCCAGCAGGGGGGACGGACCTAGCAATCAGCCCCAGCATTTT. Translated: CASRGDGPSNQPQHF.

V gene TRBV6-4 combines with J gene TRBJ2-2, with TRBD1 matching 9 bases. Germline V CDR1 and CDR2: MRHNA, SNTAGT. The CDR3 loop spans 17 amino acids. V shed 2 bases and J 6 bases; nucleotides not matched to a gene: 10. The CDR3 is CASSDQPQGATAGELFF. In DNA, the CDR3 is TGTGCCAGCAGTGACCAACCACAGGGGGCAACGGCCGGGGAGCTGTTTTTT.

The V gene is TRBV11-2, the J gene TRBJ1-1, with D unresolved. Germline V gene sequence: CDR1 SGHAT, CDR2 FQNNGV. The CDR3 is 16 residues long. V lost 6 bases and J 0 bases, leaving 17 bases between the germline ends. CDR3 sequence (DNA): TGTGCCAGCAGATCCTTCCGGGGTAACATGAACACTGAAGCTTTCTTT. Protein product: CASRSFRGNMNTEAFF.

This clone was counted many times. The chain combines TRBV14 with TRBJ1-6, with D tentatively TRBD1 (5 bases). V shed 0 bases and J shed 11 bases, with 14 bases lying between them. The CDR3 covers 15 residues. Germline CDR1 SGHDN, CDR2 FVKESK. This CDR3 reads CASSQDPQGVAPLHF. The CDR3 region has the DNA TGTGCCAGCAGCCAAGATCCCCAGGGAGTCGCACCCCTCCACTTT.

This clone was counted once. V and J are TRBV25-1 and TRBJ1-2; TRBD1 matches 10 bases. Germline CDR1 MGHDK, CDR2 SYGVNS. This CDR3 is 14 amino acids long. V lost 6 bases, J lost 4 bases, and 5 bases stayed unmatched. The CDR3 DNA is TGTGCCAGCAGAGGGACAGGGGAGGGCTATGGCTACACCTTC. Translating gives CASRGTGEGYGYTF.

CDR3 residues: CSASAGWSYNEQFF. In nucleotides, the CDR3 is TGCAGTGCTAGTGCAGGGTGGTCCTACAATGAGCAGTTCTTC. The chain recombines TRBV20-1 with TRBJ2-1, with D perhaps matching TRBD1 (5 bases). Germline V gene data show CDR1 as DFQATT and CDR2 as SNEGSKA (reference sequence). The CDR3 consists of 14 residues. Trimming shortened V by 3 bases and J by 1 base, and 10 bases separated the two germline ends.

CDR3 amino acids: CASSLERLANYGYTF. DNA for the CDR3: TGTGCCAGCAGCTTAGAACGGCTAGCTAACTATGGCTACACCTTC. The V call is TRBV7-2, the J call TRBJ1-2; no clear D gene. Per the germline V gene, CDR1 is SGHTA and CDR2 is FQGNSA. This CDR3 comprises 15 residues. Trimming pared 1 base from V and 0 bases from J, leaving 9 bases between.

This clone was seen just once. This sequence joins TRBV6-5 and TRBJ2-5; TRBD1 matches 10 bases. The CDR3 has 14 residues. Unmatched junction bases numbered 3, after V lost 2 bases and J lost 6 bases. Per the germline V gene, CDR1 is MNHEY and CDR2 is SVGAGI. This chain's CDR3 is CASSYPDRGQTQYF. In DNA form, the CDR3 reads TGTGCCAGCAGTTACCCAGACAGGGGGCAGACCCAGTACTTC.

This clone was detected only once. The chain couples TRBV19 to TRBJ2-2; D gene uncertain. The ends were cut back, 6 bases at V and 6 bases at J, with 8 bases in the middle. CDR1 is LNHDA, CDR2 SQIVND, per germline (reference sequence). CDR3 length: 12 amino acids. The CDR3 sequence: CASSASSGELFF. The CDR3 region has the DNA TGTGCCAGTAGCGCGAGCTCCGGGGAGCTGTTTTTT.

There are a few counts of this clone. This CDR3 is CASKAHRGDYGYTF. In DNA, the CDR3 is TGTGCCAGTAAAGCTCACAGGGGGGACTATGGCTACACCTTC. This chain uses TRBV19 with TRBJ1-2; 8 bases line up with TRBD1. V was pared by 7 bases and J by 3 bases, with 7 bases of the junction left unmatched. The length of the CDR3 is 14 residues. Germline V gene sequence: CDR1 LNHDA, CDR2 SQIVND (reference sequence).

The gene calls are TRBV9 and TRBJ1-2; D remains unclear. Looked up from germline, CDR1 is SGDLS and CDR2 is YYNGEE. V gave up 4 bases and J gave up 8 bases, with 24 bases separating them. This CDR3 contains 16 residues. CDR3 DNA sequence: TGTGCCAGCAGCCCGCTGAAATGGGATACCCTCGGCGGCTACACCTTC. This sequence encodes CASSPLKWDTLGGYTF.

The chain employs TRBV6-5 and TRBJ1-2, with TRBD1 as a possible D gene (5 bases). CDR3 length: 15 residues. Germline CDR1 and CDR2: MNHEY and SVGAGI. With 5 bases removed from V and 5 bases from J, the gap between germline ends came to 18 bases. This chain's CDR3 is CASSRPGTEIYGYTF. The CDR3 nucleotides read TGTGCCAGCAGTCGACCGGGGACGGAAATTTATGGCTACACCTTC.

The rearrangement joins TRBV5-1 to TRBJ2-3; D unclear. This CDR3 contains 14 residues. In germline, CDR1 is SGHRS, CDR2 YFSETQ. The V and J ends lost 2 bases and 1 base respectively, with 8 bases between them. CDR3 region: CASSLTMRTDTQYF. The DNA for the CDR3 is TGCGCCAGCAGCTTAACTATGCGCACAGATACGCAGTATTTT.

This rearrangement joins TRBV28 to TRBJ1-1, with 7 bases lining up with TRBD1. Trimming removed 5 bases from V and 1 base from J; junction bases left unmatched: 4. Germline loops: CDR1 MDHEN, CDR2 SYDVKM. The CDR3 consists of 14 residues. Here the CDR3 DNA reads TGTGCCAGCAGTGGCGGGACAGCGAACACTGAAGCTTTCTTT. It encodes CASSGGTANTEAFF.

This chain joins TRBV18 and TRBJ2-1; 9 positions agree with TRBD1. The germline CDR1 and CDR2 sequences are KGHSH and LQKENI. This CDR3 is 15 amino acids long. The ends lost 5 bases at V and 3 bases at J; junction bases unmatched: 5. The CDR3 coding sequence is TGTGCCAGCTCAACCGGGACAGGGTTCTACAATGAGCAGTTCTTC. This sequence encodes CASSTGTGFYNEQFF.

The V call is TRBV5-4, the J call TRBJ2-5; D is tentatively TRBD1 or TRBD2 (5 bases each). V was cut by 4 bases and J by 9 bases, with 25 bases left in between. In germline, CDR1 is SGHNT, CDR2 YYREEE (reference sequence). This CDR3 has 16 residues. CDR3 in amino acids: CASSAPLKDGMGAQYF. CDR3 sequence (DNA): TGTGCCAGCAGCGCCCCGCTAAAGGACGGGATGGGGGCCCAGTACTTC.

J is TRBJ2-7 and V is TRBV6-2 or TRBV6-3; D may be TRBD2 (5 bases). Trimming removed 6 bases at V and 0 bases at J, with 12 bases between. Germline V gene sequence: CDR1 MNHEY, CDR2 SVGEGT. The CDR3 sequence is 14 residues long. The CDR3 DNA sequence: TGTGCCAGCAGCCTCGACTATTACTCCTACGAGCAGTACTTC. It is translated as CASSLDYYSYEQYF.

The V and J genes are TRBV9 and TRBJ2-2; D is uncertain. The ends were cut back, 0 bases at V and 5 bases at J, with 8 bases in the middle. The CDR3 has 14 residues. The germline V gene encodes CDR1 SGDLS and CDR2 YYNGEE. CDR3: CASSVVVSTGELFF. The CDR3 coding sequence is TGTGCCAGCAGCGTAGTAGTTTCTACCGGGGAGCTGTTTTTT.

The rearrangement uses TRBV6-1 and TRBJ1-4; TRBD1 aligns across 10 bases. The CDR3 spans 15 residues. Germline-derived CDR1 and CDR2 are MNHNS and SASEGT. V was pared by 6 bases and J by 8 bases, with 9 bases of the junction left unmatched. CDR3 nucleotides: TGTGCCAGCAGCGATACCGGGACAGGGGTGGAAAAACTGTTTTTT. Translating gives CASSDTGTGVEKLFF.

The chain uses TRBV14 and TRBJ2-2; no definite D call. Germline loops: CDR1 SGHDN, CDR2 FVKESK. The V gene lost 5 bases and the J gene lost 2 bases, with 9 bases spanning the gap. CDR3 length: 14 amino acids. The CDR3 region has the DNA TGTGCCAGCAGCGCTGTAGGAAACACCGGGGAGCTGTTTTTT. Translation gives CASSAVGNTGELFF.

This chain joins TRBV5-5 and TRBJ2-7; no definite D call. Trimming stripped 4 bases from V and 0 bases from J, with 14 bases between. This CDR3 comprises 15 residues. Germline lookup yields CDR1 SGHKS and CDR2 YYEKEE (reference sequence). In DNA, the CDR3 is TGTGCCAGCAGCCCCGGCGCGCTCAGCTCCTACGAGCAGTACTTC. This encodes CASSPGALSSYEQYF.

In this sample, this clone turned up once. The rearrangement joins TRBV5-1 to TRBJ2-7; 7 bases line up with TRBD1. V shed 2 bases and J 4 bases; nucleotides not matched to a gene: 3. The CDR3 loop spans 13 amino acids. CDR1 SGHRS and CDR2 YFSETQ come from the germline V gene. CDR3 sequence reads: CASSLGTEYEQYF. CDR3 in DNA: TGCGCCAGCAGCTTAGGGACAGAGTACGAGCAGTACTTC.

This chain joins TRBV30 and TRBJ1-1; TRBD1 matches 7 bases. The CDR3 runs 14 residues. Germline loops: CDR1 GTSNPN, CDR2 SVGIG (reference sequence). Trimming at V came to 4 bases and at J to 3 bases, leaving 8 bases not matched to a gene. CDR3 nucleotides: TGTGCCTGGAAGAGGCAGGGGGAATACACTGAAGCTTTCTTT. As protein: CAWKRQGEYTEAFF. The whole variable domain, filled in from reference TRBV30 and TRBJ1-1, reads SQTIHQWPATLVQPVGSPLSLECTVEGTSNPNLYWYRQAAGRGLQLLFYSVGIGQISSEVPQNLSASRPQDRQFILSSKKLLLSDSGFYLCAWKRQGEYTEAFFGQGTRLTVV.

For the CDR3, the DNA is TGTGCCTCCCAACTAGGGGGCACAGATACGCAGTATTTT. Residues: CASQLGGTDTQYF. This rearrangement joins TRBV30 to TRBJ2-3; D is possibly TRBD1 or TRBD2 (5 bases each). The V end was cut by 7 bases, the J end by 1 base, with 12 bases between. Germline values: CDR1 GTSNPN, CDR2 SVGIG (reference sequence). There are 13 residues in the CDR3.

The rearrangement joins TRBV11-2 to TRBJ1-4; D is uncertain. The V gene lost 1 base and the J gene lost 3 bases, with 6 bases spanning the gap. The CDR3 is made up of 14 amino acids. Germline loops: CDR1 SGHAT, CDR2 FQNNGV. Here the CDR3 reads CASSLVGPNEKLFF. The CDR3 region has the DNA TGTGCCAGCAGCTTAGTCGGTCCTAATGAAAAACTGTTTTTT.

This clone was observed a single time. The CDR3 is CASSTNPGTVGQPQHF. In DNA form, the CDR3 reads TGTGCCAGCAGTACCAACCCCGGAACAGTCGGTCAGCCCCAGCATTTT. The chain uses TRBV2 and TRBJ1-5; D is undetermined. The CDR3 is 16 residues long. Trimming removed 5 bases from V and 6 bases from J, with 20 bases in between. Germline V gene data show CDR1 as SNHLY and CDR2 as FYNNEI.